This T cell receptor (beta chain) originates from a study of regulatory T cells in long-lasting Graves disease. Study-wide context: Patients newly diagnosed with Graves' had been on antithyroid drugs for under 3 months.

Libraries of TCR beta came from iRepertoire HTBI primers plus Arm-PCR of CDR3 regions. Each CDR3 protein is one row after TCRdb ran MiXCR on the multiplex PCR reads. In the table there are about 400,000 distinct CDR3 sequences, around 16% of which are singletons. Sample time point: newly diagnosed GD, antithyroid drugs for less than 3 months. PBMC RNA was the source of the TCR library. This CDR3 contains 13 residues. The germline V gene encodes CDR1 SGHTA and CDR2 FQGNSA. Trimming took 5 bases from V and 7 from J; bases not matched to a gene: 6. Study findings and constraints: Among samples with persistent disease, TRBV28, TRBJ1-2 and TRBJ2-5 were favored.

The sample holds many counts of this clonotype. Its antigen is unknown. The sample was also reused in another study, on T cells in Graves' hyperthyroidism and ophthalmopathy.

V usage is TRBV7-2 and J usage is TRBJ2-7; TRBD1 agrees at 9 bases. This sequence originates from a woman aged 40-49 years with Graves disease. The sample in question was peripheral blood mononuclear cells (PBMCs), obtained at new diagnosis, from a patient treated with antithyroid drugs. CDR3 sequence: CASSPTGGWEQYF. The CDR3, as DNA: TGTGCCAGCAGCCCGACAGGGGGTTGGGAGCAGTACTTC.